This T cell receptor beta chain was captured in a study of T cells in Graves' hyperthyroidism and ophthalmopathy. This clonotype was picked up a small number of times. An absence of ophthalmopathy progression within 18 months meant stable Graves' hyperthyroidism. Amplification targeted TCR beta CDR3 regions from RNA transcripts. First-round RT-PCR of the TCR CDR3 relied on the HTBI primer set. A single record per CDR3 protein comes from TCRdb applying MiXCR to the multiplex PCR reads. The sample consists of a few hundred thousand distinct CDR3 sequences, roughly 13% of them appearing once. This CDR3 region has 18 residues. V lost 0 bases to trimming and J lost 0 bases, with 12 bases between them. The V gene's germline CDR1 is MNHEY and CDR2 SVGAGI.

The sequence derives from a woman between 18 and 29 years old with Graves' hyperthyroidism. The sample comprised blood. The chain uses TRBV6-5 and TRBJ2-6; D is possibly TRBD2 (6 bases). The CDR3 sequence: CASSYSIPGSSGANVLTF. DNA of the CDR3: TGTGCCAGCAGTTACTCGATACCCGGGAGCTCTGGGGCCAACGTCCTGACTTTC.